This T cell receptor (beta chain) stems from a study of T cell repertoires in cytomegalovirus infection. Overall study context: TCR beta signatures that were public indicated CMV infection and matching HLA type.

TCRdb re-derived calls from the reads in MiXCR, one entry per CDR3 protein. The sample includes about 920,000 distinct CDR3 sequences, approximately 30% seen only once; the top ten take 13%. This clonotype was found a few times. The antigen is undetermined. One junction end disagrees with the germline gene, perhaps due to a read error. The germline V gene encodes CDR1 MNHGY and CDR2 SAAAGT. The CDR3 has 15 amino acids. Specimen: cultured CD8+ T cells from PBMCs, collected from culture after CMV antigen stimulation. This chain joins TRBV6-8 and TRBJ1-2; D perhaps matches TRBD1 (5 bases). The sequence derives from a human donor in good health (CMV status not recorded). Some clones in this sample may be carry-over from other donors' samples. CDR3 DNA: TGTGCCAGCAGTTACGGGGACGGTCTTAACTATGGCTACACCTTT. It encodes CASSYGDGLNYGYTF.